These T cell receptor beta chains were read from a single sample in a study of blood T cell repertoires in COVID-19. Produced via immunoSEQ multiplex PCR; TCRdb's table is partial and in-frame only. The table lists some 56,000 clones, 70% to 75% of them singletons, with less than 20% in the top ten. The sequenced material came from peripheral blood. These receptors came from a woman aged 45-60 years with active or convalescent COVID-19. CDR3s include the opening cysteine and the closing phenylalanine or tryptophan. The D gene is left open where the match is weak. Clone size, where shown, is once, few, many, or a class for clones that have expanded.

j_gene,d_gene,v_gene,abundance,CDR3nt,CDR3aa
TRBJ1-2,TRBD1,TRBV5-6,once,TGTGCCAGCAGCTTTCGATTCGGACAGGGGGGGCATGGCTACACCTTC,CASSFRFGQGGHGYTF
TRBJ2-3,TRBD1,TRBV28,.,TGTGCCAGCAGTTCTAGACAGGGCCCAGATACGCAGTATTTT,CASSSRQGPDTQYF
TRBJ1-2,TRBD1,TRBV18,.,TGTGCCAGCTCACCACTGGGGACAGGGGGCGATGGCTACACCTTC,CASSPLGTGGDGYTF
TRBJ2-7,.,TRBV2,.,TGTGCCAGCAGAACAGGGACCAACTACGAGCAGTACTTC,CASRTGTNYEQYF
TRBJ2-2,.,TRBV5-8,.,TGTGCCAGCAGCCCCAGGGAGGCCGGGGAGCTGTTTTTT,CASSPREAGELFF
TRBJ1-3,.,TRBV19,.,TGTGCCACCAAGACAGAAGCTGGAAACACCATATATTTT,CATKTEAGNTIYF
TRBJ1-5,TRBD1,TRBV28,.,TGTGCCAGCAGTTTATTCGGGACAGGGGAGGGTCAGCCCCAGCATTTT,CASSLFGTGEGQPQHF
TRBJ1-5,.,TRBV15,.,TGTGCCACCAGCAAAGAGCGCCGCCTAACGGGTATTCAGCCCCAGCATTTT,CATSKERRLTGIQPQHF
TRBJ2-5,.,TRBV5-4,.,TGTGCCAGCAGCTTGAGTTCGGGGATACAAGAGACCCAGTACTTC,CASSLSSGIQETQYF
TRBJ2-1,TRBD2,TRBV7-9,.,TGTGCCAGCAGCCCACAGGTGACTAGCGGGTACAATGAGCAGTTCTTC,CASSPQVTSGYNEQFF
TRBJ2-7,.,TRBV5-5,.,TGTGCCAGCAGCTTGATGGAGGGCAGGAGCTCCTACGAGCAGTACTTC,CASSLMEGRSSYEQYF
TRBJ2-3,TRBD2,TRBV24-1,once,TGTGCCACCAGTGATCCTAGCGGGAGTACAGATACGCAGTATTTT,CATSDPSGSTDTQYF
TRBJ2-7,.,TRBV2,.,TGTGCCAGCAGCGTCGAGTACGAGCAGTACTTC,CASSVEYEQYF
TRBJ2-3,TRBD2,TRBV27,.,TGTGCCAGCATTAAGCTAGCGGGAGGGCCAGATACGCAGTATTTT,CASIKLAGGPDTQYF
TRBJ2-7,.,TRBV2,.,TGTGCCAGCAGTGAGCAGGGATCCTACGAGCAGTACTTC,CASSEQGSYEQYF
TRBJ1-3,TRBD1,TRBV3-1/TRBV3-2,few,TGTGCCAGCAGTCTCAGGGGGCTTGGAAACACCATATATTTT,CASSLRGLGNTIYF
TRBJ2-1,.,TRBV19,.,TGTGCCAGTAGTATAATGGACTTTGACAATGAGCAGTTCTTC,CASSIMDFDNEQFF
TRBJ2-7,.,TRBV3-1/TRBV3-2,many,TGTGCCAGCAGCCAGGAGCTCCTAGCTCCCGAGCAGTACTTC,CASSQELLAPEQYF
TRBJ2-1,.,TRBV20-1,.,TGCAGTGCTAGAGGGGGCTCATGGCAGTTCTTC,CSARGGSWQFF
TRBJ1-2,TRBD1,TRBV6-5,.,TGTGCCAGCACCCGGACAGGGGGCTTTGGCTACACCTTC,CASTRTGGFGYTF
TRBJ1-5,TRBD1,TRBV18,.,TGTGCCAGCTCACCTTCAGGGGGAATCAATCAGCCCCAGCATTTT,CASSPSGGINQPQHF
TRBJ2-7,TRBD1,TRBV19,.,TGTGCCTCCTTAGGACAGGGCGAGCAGTACTTC,CASLGQGEQYF
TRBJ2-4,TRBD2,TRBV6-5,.,TGTGCCATCGCCGGGACTAGCAAAAACATTCAGTACTTC,CAIAGTSKNIQYF
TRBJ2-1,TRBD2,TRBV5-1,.,TGCGCCAGCAGCTTGGGAGTAGCGGGAGCCCACAATGAGCAGTTCTTC,CASSLGVAGAHNEQFF
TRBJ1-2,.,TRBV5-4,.,TGTGCCAGCAGCCACTTCACTCTCCAAAGAAGTGGCTACACCTTC,CASSHFTLQRSGYTF
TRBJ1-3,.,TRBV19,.,TGTGCCAGTAGAAACACCTCCCCGGGAGATCGAAACACCATATATTTT,CASRNTSPGDRNTIYF
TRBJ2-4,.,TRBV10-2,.,TGCGCCAGCAGTGATGAAGCGCTAGCCAAAAACATTCAGTACTTC,CASSDEALAKNIQYF